This section outlines one T cell receptor beta chain sequence together with its context. This specimen comes from a study of T-cell reconstitution after alpha-beta-depleted transplantation in children. For TCRbeta, the library was prepared with unique molecular identifiers. Via MiXCR, TCRdb re-called the PCR reads, giving one row per CDR3 protein. The sample records approximately 200,000 distinct CDR3 sequences, about 14% being singletons. In germline, CDR1 is SEHNR, CDR2 FQNEAQ (reference sequence). The CDR3 contains 13 residues. J was trimmed by 2 bases and V by 8 bases; bases with no gene match: 4.

The chain employs TRBV7-9 and TRBJ2-5; 8 nucleotides align to TRBD1. This sequence originates from a human donor who donated a stem cell graft to a child with acute lymphoblastic leukemia. This sample comprised PBMCs from the stem cell graft donor, obtained from the stem cell graft. DNA of the CDR3: TGTGCCAGCTCCCACAGGGGGCAAGAGACCCAGTACTTC. It specifies CASSHRGQETQYF.